The 12 T cell receptor beta chains given below trace back to one sample, sequenced in a study of blood T cell repertoires in COVID-19. Generated by immunoSEQ multiplex PCR, the TCRdb table keeps only in-frame clones and is missing some. The sample lists a few hundred thousand clones, about 90% seen once, with under 1.3% in the top ten. Sequencing used PBMCs or T cells enriched from blood (not recorded which). The receptors here all came from a woman under 40 who had recovered from COVID-19.

This clone was picked up a small number of times. J is TRBJ1-1 and V is TRBV11-3; D unresolved. V was pared by 2 bases and J by 4 bases, with 8 bases between. CDR3 length equals 13 residues. Germline V gives CDR1 SGHNT, CDR2 YENEEA. The DNA for the CDR3 is TGTGCCAGCAGCTTACGACTTTCCACTGAAGCTTTCTTT. Amino acid sequence: CASSLRLSTEAFF.

The table lists this clone with a count of one. The V and J genes are TRBV4-1 and TRBJ2-5; maybe TRBD1 (6 bases). V was cut by 0 bases and J by 1 base, with 21 bases left in between. The CDR3 has 19 amino acids. In germline, CDR1 is MGHRA, CDR2 YSYEKL. In DNA form, the CDR3 reads TGCGCCAGCAGCCAAGATTGGGCAGGGGTCGTTCGGGTCCAAGAGACCCAGTACTTC. Amino acid sequence: CASSQDWAGVVRVQETQYF.

The V gene is TRBV5-1, the J gene TRBJ1-2, with D maybe TRBD1 (5 bases). The CDR3 consists of 14 residues. CDR1 and CDR2 from the germline V gene are SGHRS and YFSETQ. V lost 0 bases, J lost 5 bases, and 11 bases lay in between. CDR3 region: CASSLGDQGYGYTF. CDR3 nucleotide sequence: TGCGCCAGCAGCTTGGGGGATCAGGGATATGGCTACACCTTC.

The rearrangement uses TRBV18 and TRBJ2-7, with a possible D match to TRBD2 (5 bases). There are 15 residues in the CDR3. In germline, CDR1 is KGHSH, CDR2 LQKENI. V lost 1 base and J 5 bases, leaving 15 bases between the germline ends. CDR3 residues: CASSPQKTPGNEQYF. The CDR3 region has the DNA TGTGCCAGCTCACCACAGAAGACACCCGGGAACGAGCAGTACTTC.

The chain joins TRBV5-6 to TRBJ1-6, with a possible D match to TRBD1 (5 bases). Deletions cut 3 bases from V and 7 bases from J, with 17 bases between. Germline V gene data show CDR1 as SGHDT and CDR2 as YYEEEE. CDR3 length equals 16 residues. In nucleotides, the CDR3 is TGTGCCAGCAGCTCGACCGGGAGGGGCAAGAATTCACCCCTCCACTTT. This codes for CASSSTGRGKNSPLHF.

This chain connects TRBV29-1 to TRBJ2-3; TRBD1 might be the D (6 bases). V was cut by 7 bases and J by 0 bases, with 11 bases left in between. The germline V gene encodes CDR1 SQVTM and CDR2 ANQGSEA. CDR3 length: 13 amino acids. The CDR3 region has the DNA TGCAGCGCCAGGGGCCCTAGCACAGATACGCAGTATTTT. Protein sequence: CSARGPSTDTQYF.

Only one count was recorded for this clone. V gene TRBV10-1 combines with J gene TRBJ2-6; 8 positions match TRBD2. Germline V gene lookup returns CDR1 WNHNN and CDR2 SYGVQD (reference sequence). The CDR3 covers 17 residues. V lost 6 bases to trimming and J lost 0 bases; unmatched junction nucleotides: 7. DNA for the CDR3: TGCGCCAGCAGGGGAGTAGCGGGGCCCTCTGGGGCCAACGTCCTGACTTTC. It codes for CASRGVAGPSGANVLTF.

This chain links TRBV6-6 with TRBJ2-5; 10 bases align to TRBD2. The CDR3 spans 12 residues. Germline CDR1 and CDR2: MNHNY and SVGAGI (reference sequence). The V and J ends lost 6 bases and 5 bases, in that order; junction bases with no gene match: 0. The CDR3 sequence is CASRLAGETQYF. Here the CDR3 DNA reads TGTGCCAGCAGACTAGCGGGGGAGACCCAGTACTTC.

The chain has TRBV2 and TRBJ1-6; possible D gene TRBD1, 5 bases. V was trimmed by 4 bases and J by 8 bases, leaving 12 bases between them. Germline V gene lookup returns CDR1 SNHLY and CDR2 FYNNEI. The CDR3 runs 14 residues. The CDR3 DNA is TGTGCCAGCAGTGTACGCAGGGCGGATTCACCCCTCCACTTT. Its translation: CASSVRRADSPLHF.

The chain recombines TRBV6-2 or TRBV6-3 with TRBJ1-5, with D maybe TRBD1 (6 bases). Per the germline V gene, CDR1 is MNHEY and CDR2 is SVGEGT. The V and J ends lost 4 bases and 3 bases respectively, with 13 bases between them. This CDR3 contains 15 residues. The CDR3, as DNA: TGTGCCAGCAGTTTTCAGGGGATCCCCAATCAGCCCCAGCATTTT. Its protein product is CASSFQGIPNQPQHF.

This chain joins TRBV25-1 and TRBJ2-7, with D unresolved. Germline V gene data show CDR1 as MGHDK and CDR2 as SYGVNS. V gave up 6 bases and J gave up 7 bases, with 7 bases separating them. The length of the CDR3 is 10 residues. The CDR3 DNA sequence: TGTGCCAGCAGCTTCGGGGAGCAGTACTTC. The encoded protein is CASSFGEQYF.

The rearrangement joins TRBV11-2 to TRBJ2-1; 13 nucleotides agree with TRBD2. V lost 1 base to trimming and J lost 3 bases; unmatched junction nucleotides: 0. Germline loops: CDR1 SGHAT, CDR2 FQNNGV. The CDR3 sequence is 16 residues long. The CDR3 loop reads CASSLGLAGGYNEQFF. CDR3 coding DNA: TGTGCCAGCAGCTTAGGACTAGCGGGGGGCTACAATGAGCAGTTCTTC. Drawing the rest from reference TRBV11-2 and TRBJ2-1, the complete variable domain is EAGVAQSPRYKIIEKRQSVAFWCNPISGHATLYWYQQILGQGPKLLIQFQNNGVVDDSQLPKDRFSAERLKGVDSTLKIQPAKLEDSAVYLCASSLGLAGGYNEQFFGPGTRLTVL.